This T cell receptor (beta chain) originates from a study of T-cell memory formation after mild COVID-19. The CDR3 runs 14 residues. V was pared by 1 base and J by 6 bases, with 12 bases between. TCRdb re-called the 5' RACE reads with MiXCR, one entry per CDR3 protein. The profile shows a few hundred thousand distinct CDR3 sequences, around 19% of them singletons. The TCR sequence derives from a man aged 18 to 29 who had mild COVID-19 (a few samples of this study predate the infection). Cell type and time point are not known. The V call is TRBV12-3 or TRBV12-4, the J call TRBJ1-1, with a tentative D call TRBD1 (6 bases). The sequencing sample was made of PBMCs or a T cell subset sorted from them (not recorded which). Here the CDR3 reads CASSLDRVRSEAFF. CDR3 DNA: TGTGCCAGCAGTTTAGACAGGGTTAGGTCTGAAGCTTTCTTT.